This TCR beta chain was sequenced in a study of T-cell reconstitution after alpha-beta-depleted transplantation in children. Germline trimming cut 5 bases from V and 10 bases from J; bases unmatched to any gene: 4. CDR3 size: 12 residues. The germline V gene has CDR1 SGHTA and CDR2 FQGTGA. This clonotype has just a few counts. Molecular barcoding with unique molecular identifiers was used for the TCRbeta library. In TCRdb, the PCR reads were re-called with MiXCR into one record per CDR3 protein. The table records around 370,000 distinct CDR3 sequences, about 9.4% of them present only once. This TCR was recovered from a human donor who donated a stem cell graft to a child with acute lymphoblastic leukemia. This material consisted of PBMCs from the stem cell graft donor, taken from the stem cell graft. This sequence joins TRBV7-3 and TRBJ2-1, with 8 positions matching TRBD2. The CDR3 protein is CASSHTSGEQFF. The DNA for the CDR3 is TGTGCCAGCAGCCATACTAGCGGAGAGCAGTTCTTC.